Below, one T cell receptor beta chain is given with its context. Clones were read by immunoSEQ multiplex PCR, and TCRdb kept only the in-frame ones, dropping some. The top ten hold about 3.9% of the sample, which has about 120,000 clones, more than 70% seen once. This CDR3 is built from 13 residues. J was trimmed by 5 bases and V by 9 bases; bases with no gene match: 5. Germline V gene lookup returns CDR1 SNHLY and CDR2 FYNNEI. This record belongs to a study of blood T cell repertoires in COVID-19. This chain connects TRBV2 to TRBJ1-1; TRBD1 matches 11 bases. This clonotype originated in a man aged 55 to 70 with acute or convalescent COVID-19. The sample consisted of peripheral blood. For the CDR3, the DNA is TGTGCCAGGGGGACAGGGGGATGGACTGAAGCTTTCTTT. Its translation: CARGTGGWTEAFF.